A single sample is the source of the 15 T cell receptor beta chains below, sequenced in a study of response to subunit inactivated influenza vaccine. TCRdb independently ran MiXCR on the RT-PCR reads; one entry per CDR3 protein. The data hold a few hundred thousand distinct CDR3 sequences, with around a fifth observed a single time. The sample here was PBMCs from blood, taken approximately 20 months after vaccination. The source of these receptors is a man between 50 and 70 years old who received an inactivated influenza vaccine.

This clonotype was seen more than once but under ten times. The DNA for the CDR3 is TGCAGCGTGACCCTAGCGGGAGGACCCCACGGGGAGCTGTTTTTT. This translates into CSVTLAGGPHGELFF. This chain joins TRBV29-1 and TRBJ2-2; 11 positions match TRBD2. Germline V CDR1 and CDR2: SQVTM, ANQGSEA. Unmatched junction bases numbered 10, after V lost 6 bases and J lost 7 bases. The CDR3 loop spans 15 amino acids.

The V call is TRBV27, the J call TRBJ2-7; TRBD2 aligns across 7 bases. The CDR3 covers 14 residues. Germline values: CDR1 MNHEY, CDR2 SMNVEV (reference sequence). V lost 2 bases and J lost 3; bases outside the gene matches: 4. CDR3 nucleotide sequence: TGTGCCAGCAGTTTAGCGGGAGCGAACTACGAGCAGTACTTC. The encoded protein is CASSLAGANYEQYF.

This clonotype was seen a handful of times. The V gene is TRBV7-8, the J gene TRBJ1-5; the D is unclear. Trimming took off 5 bases at V and 2 bases at J, with 13 bases between the two ends. This CDR3 has 15 amino acids. CDR1 and CDR2 from the germline V gene are SGHVS and FQNEAQ. The CDR3 DNA is TGTGCCAGCAGCCCCCGCTACCTAGGCAATCAGCCCCAGCATTTT. It specifies CASSPRYLGNQPQHF.

The rearrangement uses TRBV2 and TRBJ1-1, with no clear D. Deletions cut 6 bases from V and 0 bases from J, with 20 bases between. Germline assignment: CDR1 SNHLY and CDR2 FYNNEI. The CDR3 length is 17 residues. This CDR3 reads CASRQAQRNPMNTEAFF. The CDR3 region has the DNA TGTGCCAGCAGGCAGGCGCAGAGAAACCCTATGAACACTGAAGCTTTCTTT.

This clonotype was seen a handful of times. The rearrangement joins TRBV7-3 to TRBJ1-1, with D perhaps TRBD1 (5 bases). V lost 5 bases, J lost 5 bases, and 12 bases lay in between. The CDR3 sequence is 13 residues long. Germline CDR1 SGHTA, CDR2 FQGTGA. CDR3 DNA: TGTGCCAGCAGCCTCGACAGCGGTACTGAAGCTTTCTTT. Translating gives CASSLDSGTEAFF.

This chain connects TRBV29-1 to TRBJ2-3, with 9 bases that match TRBD1. J was trimmed by 0 bases and V by 4 bases; bases with no gene match: 8. Looked up from germline, CDR1 is SQVTM and CDR2 is ANQGSEA. CDR3 length: 16 residues. The CDR3 DNA is TGCAGCGTTGCCGGGAACAGGGGGCTCAGCACAGATACGCAGTATTTT. It yields the protein CSVAGNRGLSTDTQYF.

About this clonotype: Germline is not matched at one junction end, which may reflect a read error. The chain couples TRBV6-1 to TRBJ1-6, with a possible D match to TRBD1 (5 bases). This CDR3 is 15 amino acids long. Germline assignment: CDR1 MNHNS and CDR2 SASEGT. The CDR3 DNA sequence: TGTGCCAGCAGTCCCACCTGGGACCCTAATTCAGCCCTCCACTTT. This encodes CASSPTWDPNSALHF.

This rearrangement joins TRBV2 to TRBJ2-3; 7 bases are a match to TRBD2. Trimming removed 6 bases from V and 3 bases from J; junction bases left unmatched: 15. This CDR3 spans 17 amino acids. Germline V gene lookup returns CDR1 SNHLY and CDR2 FYNNEI. The CDR3 DNA sequence: TGTGCCAGCAGCGGGGGGACTACTAGTTCGGGTACAGATACGCAGTATTTT. Amino acids: CASSGGTTSSGTDTQYF.

This clonotype has just one count. The chain uses TRBV5-4 and TRBJ2-1; D is perhaps TRBD2 (6 bases). The CDR3 has 13 amino acids. In germline, CDR1 is SGHNT, CDR2 YYREEE (reference sequence). Trimming cost V 5 bases and J 6 bases, with 12 bases left between them. The CDR3 loop is CASRSRDSNEQFF. The DNA for the CDR3 is TGTGCCAGCAGGTCGAGGGACTCCAATGAGCAGTTCTTC.

The CDR3 sequence is CASSLPAGRDSPLHF. The CDR3 DNA follows: TGTGCCAGCAGTTTACCGGCGGGCAGGGATTCACCCCTCCACTTT. The chain combines TRBV28 with TRBJ1-6; D may be TRBD1 (5 bases). The CDR3 extends over 15 amino acids. The V gene lost 2 bases and the J gene lost 8 bases, with 13 bases spanning the gap. Germline V gene sequence: CDR1 MDHEN, CDR2 SYDVKM.

The genes are TRBV4-2 and TRBJ1-1, with D perhaps matching TRBD1 (5 bases). Germline CDR1 LGHNA, CDR2 YNFKEQ. This CDR3 is built from 14 residues. V was clipped by 5 bases and J by 1 base, with 11 bases between them. The DNA of the CDR3 is TGTGCCAGCAGCAAGGACACCCGGAACACTGAAGCTTTCTTT. It yields the protein CASSKDTRNTEAFF.

This clonotype was seen repeatedly, ten times or more. The gene calls are TRBV4-2 and TRBJ2-3; 7 positions match TRBD1. The CDR3 sequence is 16 residues long. Trimming removed 1 base from V and 0 bases from J; junction bases left unmatched: 4. Germline V gene lookup returns CDR1 LGHNA and CDR2 YNFKEQ. The CDR3 sequence: CASSQATGSSTDTQYF. For the CDR3, the DNA is TGTGCCAGCAGCCAAGCGACAGGGTCAAGCACAGATACGCAGTATTTT.

In its sample, this clonotype was seen a few times. This chain connects TRBV4-3 to TRBJ2-1, with D possibly being TRBD2 (5 bases). Trimming took 4 bases from V and 9 from J, leaving 13 bases between them. This CDR3 has 13 amino acids. CDR1 LGHNA and CDR2 YSLEER come from the germline V gene. CDR3 coding DNA: TGCGCCAGCAGCCGAAGGGAGACGGGTGAGCAGTTCTTC. Protein: CASSRRETGEQFF.

This clonotype came up a few times. The gene calls are TRBV6-5 and TRBJ1-2; D is possibly TRBD1 (6 bases). The CDR3 covers 15 residues. From germline, CDR1 is MNHEY and CDR2 SVGAGI. V shed 1 base and J shed 4 bases, with 13 bases lying between them. The CDR3 DNA reads as TGTGCCAGCAGTTACTGGCTGGGACAAGGCTATGGCTACACCTTC. This encodes CASSYWLGQGYGYTF.

This clonotype turned up a few times. The rearrangement uses TRBV12-3 or TRBV12-4 and TRBJ1-1; D gene uncertain. V lost 1 base and J 0 bases, leaving 9 bases between the germline ends. The CDR3 runs 15 residues. CDR3 nucleotide sequence: TGTGCCAGCAGTTTAGATCCGGGAGTGAACACTGAAGCTTTCTTT. Protein: CASSLDPGVNTEAFF.